Shown below are 17 T cell receptor beta chains from a single sample sequenced in a study of cytomegalovirus exposure and HLA in healthy donors. Researchers ran the PCR with 60 Vbeta and 13 Jbeta primers. Only in-frame clones appear in the TCRdb table, and some are missing; sequencing was by immunoSEQ multiplex PCR. The table lists some 78,000 clones, about 80% of them singletons. Sequenced sample: PBMCs. The origin of the receptors is a man between 50 and 59 years old in good health and CMV-seropositive.

V gene TRBV7-2 combines with J gene TRBJ2-1; D may be TRBD2 (6 bases). This CDR3 has 16 amino acids. Trimming removed 1 base at V and 4 bases at J, with 14 bases between. Looked up from germline, CDR1 is SGHTA and CDR2 is FQGNSA. The CDR3 DNA follows: TGTGCCAGCAGCTTAGATTCGGGAGCCCTATACAATGAGCAGTTCTTC. Its translation is CASSLDSGALYNEQFF.

This sequence joins TRBV14 and TRBJ1-1, with 7 positions matching TRBD1. V was clipped by 0 bases and J by 5 bases; unmatched bases: 6. CDR3 size: 15 residues. Germline CDR1 and CDR2: SGHDN and FVKESK. CDR3 sequence: CASSQDNRGWTEAFF. The DNA for the CDR3 is TGTGCCAGCAGCCAAGATAACAGGGGTTGGACTGAAGCTTTCTTT.

The chain has TRBV10-2 and TRBJ2-4, with 13 bases fitting TRBD2. The CDR3 contains 15 residues. V was clipped by 8 bases and J by 9 bases; unmatched bases: 10. Germline CDR1 reads WSHSY; CDR2 reads SAAADI. CDR3 nucleotide sequence: TGCGCCAGCGCAAACCCCGGGACTAGCGGGACCATTCAGTACTTC. It translates to CASANPGTSGTIQYF.

The chain joins TRBV14 to TRBJ1-1; TRBD1 matches at 8 bases. Germline values: CDR1 SGHDN, CDR2 FVKESK. V lost 6 bases to trimming and J lost 5 bases; unmatched junction nucleotides: 23. The CDR3 loop spans 19 amino acids. The DNA for the CDR3 is TGTGCCAGCAGTCCGAGGGCAGGGGGCCTCCGGGTATTGGGTACTGAAGCTTTCTTT. Translating gives CASSPRAGGLRVLGTEAFF.

The J gene is TRBJ2-4, the V gene TRBV18, with TRBD1 matching 9 bases. Germline V gives CDR1 KGHSH, CDR2 LQKENI. After removal of 0 bases from V and 9 bases from J, the junction contained 9 bases not matched to a gene. The CDR3 has 16 amino acids. CDR3 residues: CASSPPSGDRDSIQYF. CDR3 coding DNA: TGTGCCAGCTCACCACCATCCGGGGACAGGGACTCCATTCAGTACTTC.

The genes are TRBV4-1 and TRBJ2-7; 10 nucleotides line up with TRBD2. In germline, CDR1 is MGHRA, CDR2 YSYEKL. There are 16 residues in the CDR3. V lost 2 bases to trimming and J lost 2 bases; unmatched junction nucleotides: 6. CDR3 in DNA: TGCGCCAGCAGCCAAAGTACTAGCGGGATCACCTACGAGCAGTACTTC. Translation gives CASSQSTSGITYEQYF.

The CDR3 region is CASSLWPGGRVSSEQFF. As DNA, the CDR3 is TGCGCCAGCAGCTTGTGGCCAGGCGGCAGGGTATCTAGTGAGCAGTTCTTC. This chain links TRBV5-1 with TRBJ2-1, with D tentatively TRBD1 (5 bases). This CDR3 comprises 17 residues. CDR1 is SGHRS and CDR2 is YFSETQ in the germline V gene. V lost 1 base to trimming and J lost 9 bases, with 23 bases between them.

The chain recombines TRBV5-6 with TRBJ2-1; 7 bases align to TRBD2. CDR3 length: 13 residues. The ends lost 6 bases at V and 4 bases at J; junction bases unmatched: 4. From germline, CDR1 is SGHDT and CDR2 YYEEEE. The CDR3 reads CASKGTNYNEQFF. The CDR3 DNA sequence: TGTGCCAGCAAGGGGACTAATTACAATGAGCAGTTCTTC.

The rearrangement links TRBV30 to TRBJ1-2; 9 bases match TRBD1. Germline V CDR1 and CDR2: GTSNPN, SVGIG (reference sequence). The CDR3 is 18 amino acids. Trimming cost V 0 bases and J 1 base; bases outside gene matches: 12. The CDR3 loop is CAWSVPFIGTGINYGYTF. The CDR3 DNA reads as TGTGCCTGGAGTGTACCGTTCATCGGGACAGGGATTAACTATGGCTACACCTTC.

The chain has TRBV28 and TRBJ1-4; TRBD1 matches at 12 bases. The CDR3 extends over 16 amino acids. CDR1 and CDR2 (germline): MDHEN, SYDVKM. The trim removed 3 bases at V and 6 bases at J, leaving 5 bases unmatched. The CDR3 loop is CASSFPRDRGHEKLFF. The CDR3 DNA sequence: TGTGCCAGCAGTTTTCCACGGGACAGGGGGCATGAAAAACTGTTTTTT.

The chain carries TRBV7-8 and TRBJ2-5; possible D gene TRBD2, 6 bases. The CDR3 runs 18 residues. The V gene's germline CDR1 is SGHVS and CDR2 FQNEAQ. Trimming removed 4 bases at V and 1 base at J, with 22 bases between. CDR3 protein: CASSYSPRQAGFQETQYF. The CDR3 nucleotides read TGTGCCAGCAGCTACTCGCCGCGGCAAGCGGGCTTCCAAGAGACCCAGTACTTC.

In DNA form, the CDR3 reads TGTGCCAGCAGCTTTACTAGCGGGAGTTACGATGAGCAGTTCTTC. Amino acid sequence: CASSFTSGSYDEQFF. The rearrangement links TRBV5-4 to TRBJ2-1, with TRBD2 matching over 11 bases. CDR3 length: 15 residues. Germline lookup yields CDR1 SGHNT and CDR2 YYREEE (reference sequence). J gave up 8 bases and V 2 bases, and 6 bases lay outside the gene matches.

The table lists this clone with a count of one. The CDR3 sequence is CASSPGLEQYF. The DNA of the CDR3 is TGTGCCAGCTCACCTGGACTCGAGCAGTACTTC. The J gene is TRBJ2-7, the V gene TRBV18, with D tentatively TRBD2 (5 bases). Germline CDR1 and CDR2: KGHSH and LQKENI. CDR3 length equals 11 residues. Trimming left V 3 bases short and J 6 bases short, with 6 bases between. The full variable domain, completed using reference TRBV18 and TRBJ2-7, is NAGVMQNPRHLVRRRGQEARLRCSPMKGHSHVYWYRQLPEEGLKFMVYLQKENIIDESGMPKERFSAEFPKEGPSILRIQQVVRGDSAAYFCASSPGLEQYFGPGTRLTVT.

J is TRBJ2-1 and V is TRBV11-2, with D hard to call. Trimming cost V 1 base and J 9 bases, with 4 bases left between them. In germline, CDR1 is SGHAT, CDR2 FQNNGV. The CDR3 is 11 amino acids. The CDR3 protein is CASSLGSEQFF. The CDR3 DNA is TGTGCCAGCAGCTTAGGGAGTGAGCAGTTCTTC.

V is TRBV2 and J is TRBJ2-7; 7 bases map to TRBD2. Germline V CDR1 and CDR2: SNHLY, FYNNEI. CDR3 length equals 14 residues. V gave up 7 bases and J gave up 0 bases; unmatched junction bases: 6. CDR3 in DNA: TGTGCCAGCATTCCTAGCGGAAACTCCTACGAGCAGTACTTC. Its protein is CASIPSGNSYEQYF. Full variable domain (outside the CDR3, taken from reference TRBV2 and TRBJ2-7): EPEVTQTPSHQVTQMGQEVILRCVPISNHLYFYWYRQILGQKVEFLVSFYNNEISEKSEIFDDQFSVERPDGSNFTLKIRSTKLEDSAMYFCASIPSGNSYEQYFGPGTRLTVT.

This chain uses TRBV7-9 with TRBJ1-1; the D gene is possibly TRBD1 (5 bases). V gave up 1 base and J gave up 3 bases, with 9 bases separating them. The length of the CDR3 is 14 residues. The germline V gene encodes CDR1 SEHNR and CDR2 FQNEAQ (reference sequence). The DNA for the CDR3 is TGTGCCAGCAGCTTAGTGATGGGGCACACTGAAGCTTTCTTT. This codes for CASSLVMGHTEAFF.

The genes are TRBV9 and TRBJ2-7, with D tentatively TRBD1 (6 bases). CDR3 length: 15 amino acids. Germline V gene data show CDR1 as SGDLS and CDR2 as YYNGEE. The V gene lost 1 base and the J gene lost 2 bases, with 13 bases spanning the gap. DNA for the CDR3: TGTGCCAGCAGCGTATCTACAGGGAGTGCCTACGAGCAGTACTTC. It specifies CASSVSTGSAYEQYF. Supplemented by reference TRBV9 and TRBJ2-7, the full variable domain reads DSGVTQTPKHLITATGQRVTLRCSPRSGDLSVYWYQQSLDQGLQFLIQYYNGEERAKGNILERFSAQQFPDLHSELNLSSLELGDSALYFCASSVSTGSAYEQYFGPGTRLTVT.